Shown below are 22 T cell receptor beta chains from a single sample sequenced in a study of human T cells and chemical hapten exposure. TCRdb re-derived calls from the RACE reads in MiXCR, one entry per CDR3 protein. The sample lists under 100,000 distinct CDR3 sequences, about 10% occurring once. The sample's time point: patch test 2, 6 weeks after DPC sensitization. The treatment is: therapeutic diphenylcyclopropenone sensitization with weekly scalp DPC. Sample: whole blood, taken in connection with sensitization to the hapten diphenylcyclopropenone (DPC). The receptors were gathered from a woman between 25 and 40 years old with alopecia areata. Some clones in this sample may be carry-over from other donors' samples.

This clonotype was counted a few times. The J gene is TRBJ2-2, the V gene TRBV18, with unresolved D. The CDR3 totals 14 residues. Germline V CDR1 and CDR2: KGHSH, LQKENI. The V end was cut by 1 base, the J end by 7 bases, with 10 bases between. The CDR3 DNA follows: TGTGCCAGCTCACCACTACGGAGCGACGGGGAGCTGTTTTTT. Amino acid sequence: CASSPLRSDGELFF.

The rearrangement links TRBV5-4 to TRBJ2-1; 9 bases line up with TRBD1. The CDR3 is 17 residues long. Losses at the gene ends were 4 bases for V and 3 bases for J; bases not matched to a gene: 11. Germline V gene data show CDR1 as SGHNT and CDR2 as YYREEE (reference sequence). CDR3 nucleotides: TGTGCCAGCAGCCGGGGCCCCCGGACAGGGGACTACAATGAGCAGTTCTTC. Its translation is CASSRGPRTGDYNEQFF.

This clonotype was seen at least ten times. The chain is built from TRBV28 and TRBJ2-7, with a weak D call TRBD2 (6 bases). The V gene lost 5 bases and the J gene lost 3 bases, with 14 bases spanning the gap. Germline V gene lookup returns CDR1 MDHEN and CDR2 SYDVKM. The CDR3 loop spans 14 amino acids. CDR3 loop: CASSPHGGIYEQYF. CDR3 nucleotide sequence: TGTGCCAGCAGTCCCCATGGGGGGATCTACGAGCAGTACTTC. Variable domain in full (rest from reference TRBV28 and TRBJ2-7): DVKVTQSSRYLVKRTGEKVFLECVQDMDHENMFWYRQDPGLGLRLIYFSYDVKMKEKGDIPEGYSVSREKKERFSLILESASTNQTSMYLCASSPHGGIYEQYFGPGTRLTVT.

This clonotype was detected ten times or more. The rearrangement uses TRBV6-2 or TRBV6-3 and TRBJ1-3, with a possible D match to TRBD1 (6 bases). Trimming stripped 5 bases from V and 2 bases from J, with 13 bases between. CDR1 and CDR2 from the germline V gene are MNHEY and SVGEGT. The CDR3 totals 15 residues. CDR3 in DNA: TGTGCCAGCAGTGATGGACAGTTCGCTGGAAACACCATATATTTT. Translation gives CASSDGQFAGNTIYF.

This clonotype showed up many times. The CDR3 region is CSAEPTSGNRDEQYF. CDR3 DNA sequence: TGCAGTGCCGAACCCACTAGCGGGAATCGCGACGAGCAGTACTTC. The rearrangement links TRBV20-1 to TRBJ2-7, with 10 bases lining up with TRBD2. Trimming at V came to 6 bases and at J to 5 bases, leaving 13 bases not matched to a gene. The CDR3 is made up of 15 amino acids. Per the germline V gene, CDR1 is DFQATT and CDR2 is SNEGSKA (reference sequence).

This clonotype showed up just once. The V gene is TRBV12-3 or TRBV12-4, the J gene TRBJ2-1, with 12 bases identical to TRBD2. This CDR3 spans 17 amino acids. V lost 5 bases, J lost 9 bases, and 14 bases stayed unmatched. In nucleotides, the CDR3 is TGTGCCAGCAGTCTAGGACTAGCGGGACCCGGGGCGGGTGAGCAGTTCTTC. It specifies CASSLGLAGPGAGEQFF.

This clonotype was recorded a few times. V is TRBV12-5 and J is TRBJ2-3; D unclear. CDR1 LGHNT and CDR2 FRNRAP come from the germline V gene. This CDR3 contains 12 residues. The V gene lost 7 bases and the J gene lost 5 bases, with 10 bases spanning the gap. CDR3 in amino acids: CASVALEDTQYF. The CDR3 DNA reads TGTGCTAGTGTGGCCCTAGAAGATACGCAGTATTTT. Full variable domain (remainder filled in from reference TRBV12-5 and TRBJ2-3): DARVTQTPRHKVTEMGQEVTMRCQPILGHNTVFWYRQTMMQGLELLAYFRNRAPLDDSGMPKDRFSAEMPDATLATLKIQPSEPRDSAVYFCASVALEDTQYFGPGTRLTVL.

This rearrangement joins TRBV5-1 to TRBJ2-3; D is unresolved. Trimming removed 4 bases at V and 4 bases at J, with 19 bases between. The CDR3 sequence is 16 residues long. Germline V gene lookup returns CDR1 SGHRS and CDR2 YFSETQ. Here the CDR3 DNA reads TGCGCCAGCAGCGCGCAACCGGGCCCAGGCCCAGATACGCAGTATTTT. This sequence encodes CASSAQPGPGPDTQYF.

This clonotype was seen ten or more times. The germline gene is not matched at one end of the junction; a read error may be the cause. The rearrangement uses TRBV3-1 and TRBJ2-7; TRBD1 aligns across 11 bases. Per germline, CDR1 LGHDT and CDR2 YNNKEL (reference sequence). There are 13 residues in the CDR3. The CDR3 bases are TGTGCCAGCAGTCTACGGACAGGGGGCTTGTGTAACTTC. Amino acids: CASSLRTGGLCNF.

This chain joins TRBV20-1 and TRBJ1-3; D gene ambiguous. Trimming took off 1 base at V and 7 bases at J, with 14 bases between the two ends. The CDR3 is 14 residues long. Per germline, CDR1 DFQATT and CDR2 SNEGSKA (reference sequence). The chain's CDR3 is CSARGGPGGNTIYF. The CDR3 DNA reads as TGCAGTGCTAGAGGAGGTCCCGGAGGGAACACCATATATTTT.

The chain combines TRBV28 with TRBJ2-7; D is unclear. The CDR3 sequence is 11 residues long. Trimming pared 8 bases from V and 3 bases from J, leaving 8 bases between. Germline CDR1 MDHEN, CDR2 SYDVKM. The CDR3 reads CASRSNYEQYF. DNA for the CDR3: TGTGCCAGCCGATCAAACTACGAGCAGTACTTC.

V is TRBV7-6 and J is TRBJ2-1; 9 bases fit TRBD1. V lost 1 base and J lost 8; bases outside the gene matches: 15. The CDR3 sequence is 18 residues long. Germline-derived CDR1 and CDR2 are SGHVS and FNYEAQ. The CDR3 bases are TGTGCCAGCAGCTTAGGTGGATGGGGGACAGGGAGCGGCGATGAGCAGTTCTTC. It translates to CASSLGGWGTGSGDEQFF.

The J gene is TRBJ1-2, the V gene TRBV6-6; D is undetermined. Trimming took off 2 bases at V and 10 bases at J, with 8 bases between the two ends. Germline V gene sequence: CDR1 MNHNY, CDR2 SVGAGI (reference sequence). There are 11 residues in the CDR3. For the CDR3, the DNA is TGTGCCAGCAGTTACCATCGATCCTACACCTTC. Translating gives CASSYHRSYTF.

This clonotype was detected ten times or more. The gene calls are TRBV27 and TRBJ2-2; no clear D gene. The germline CDR1 and CDR2 sequences are MNHEY and SMNVEV (reference sequence). Trimming removed 6 bases at V and 8 bases at J, with 13 bases between. This CDR3 has 13 residues. The CDR3 spells CASRDGYEGELFF. CDR3 DNA: TGTGCCAGCAGGGACGGCTATGAGGGGGAGCTGTTTTTT.

This chain uses TRBV5-1 with TRBJ1-1; 8 bases align to TRBD1. The germline V gene has CDR1 SGHRS and CDR2 YFSETQ. This CDR3 spans 14 amino acids. With 4 bases clipped from V and 8 bases from J, the junction kept 10 bases outside the gene matches. CDR3 in DNA: TGCGCCAGCAGCGGAAGGGGACAGGCGGGCGAAGCTTTCTTT. This sequence encodes CASSGRGQAGEAFF.

The chain carries TRBV29-1 and TRBJ2-3; no clear D gene. The V gene's germline CDR1 is SQVTM and CDR2 ANQGSEA. V lost 7 bases to trimming and J lost 9 bases, with 11 bases between them. This CDR3 has 10 residues. As DNA, the CDR3 is TGCAGCGGGTCCCAAAAGACGCAGTATTTT. Translation: CSGSQKTQYF.

This clonotype was observed at least ten times. The junction and the germline gene differ at one end; a read error may be behind it. The V and J genes are TRBV12-3 or TRBV12-4 and TRBJ1-1; TRBD1 matches 8 bases. The CDR3 consists of 12 residues. CDR3 coding DNA: TGTGCCAGCAGCCTATACCGGGACAGGTTTGTCTTT. As protein: CASSLYRDRFVF.

This clonotype was found many times. V is TRBV7-8 and J is TRBJ1-6; 8 bases are a match to TRBD1. This CDR3 is 15 amino acids long. Germline lookup yields CDR1 SGHVS and CDR2 FQNEAQ. The V and J ends lost 5 bases and 8 bases, in that order; junction bases with no gene match: 8. The CDR3 region is CASSTPDRVYSPLHF. CDR3 coding DNA: TGTGCCAGCAGCACCCCGGACAGGGTTTATTCACCCCTCCACTTT. Filled out from reference TRBV7-8 and TRBJ1-6, the complete variable domain reads GAGVSQSPRYKVAKRGQDVALRCDPISGHVSLFWYQQALGQGPEFLTYFQNEAQLDKSGLPSDRFFAERPEGSVSTLKIQRTQQEDSAVYLCASSTPDRVYSPLHFGNGTRLTVT.

The gene calls are TRBV7-9 and TRBJ2-1; 8 bases are shared with TRBD2. The CDR3 is 15 amino acids. V trimming: 4 bases; J trimming: 9 bases; junction bases outside the gene matches: 11. CDR1 SEHNR and CDR2 FQNEAQ come from the germline V gene (reference sequence). The CDR3 here is CASSSPGLVGVEQFF. CDR3 coding DNA: TGTGCCAGCAGCTCGCCGGGACTAGTCGGTGTTGAGCAGTTCTTC.

This clonotype was seen a few times. The rearrangement joins TRBV20-1 to TRBJ1-5; possible D gene TRBD1, 6 bases. With 6 bases removed from V and 4 bases from J, the gap between germline ends came to 16 bases. Per the germline V gene, CDR1 is DFQATT and CDR2 is SNEGSKA (reference sequence). This CDR3 contains 14 residues. CDR3 in amino acids: CSAVGTRNNQPQHF. DNA of the CDR3: TGCAGTGCGGTTGGGACACGGAATAATCAGCCCCAGCATTTT.

This clonotype was detected ten times or more. CDR3 DNA sequence: TGTGCCAGCAGCTCCCGAAGCGGGCGGAGCTCCTACGAGCAGTACTTC. Protein product: CASSSRSGRSSYEQYF. The chain carries TRBV7-2 and TRBJ2-7, with D perhaps matching TRBD2 (6 bases). V lost 4 bases and J 0 bases, leaving 16 bases between the germline ends. The CDR3 contains 16 residues. Germline lookup yields CDR1 SGHTA and CDR2 FQGNSA.

This clonotype was seen many times. The chain has TRBV18 and TRBJ2-6, with D possibly TRBD1 on 5 matching bases. V was clipped by 2 bases and J by 4 bases, with 15 bases between them. Germline CDR1 KGHSH, CDR2 LQKENI. The CDR3 spans 17 residues. CDR3 region: CASSPGSGAAGANVLTF. Here the CDR3 DNA reads TGTGCCAGCTCACCAGGGTCTGGGGCTGCAGGGGCCAACGTCCTGACTTTC. The variable domain in full, with the rest retrieved from reference TRBV18 and TRBJ2-6, is NAGVMQNPRHLVRRRGQEARLRCSPMKGHSHVYWYRQLPEEGLKFMVYLQKENIIDESGMPKERFSAEFPKEGPSILRIQQVVRGDSAAYFCASSPGSGAAGANVLTFGAGSRLTVL.